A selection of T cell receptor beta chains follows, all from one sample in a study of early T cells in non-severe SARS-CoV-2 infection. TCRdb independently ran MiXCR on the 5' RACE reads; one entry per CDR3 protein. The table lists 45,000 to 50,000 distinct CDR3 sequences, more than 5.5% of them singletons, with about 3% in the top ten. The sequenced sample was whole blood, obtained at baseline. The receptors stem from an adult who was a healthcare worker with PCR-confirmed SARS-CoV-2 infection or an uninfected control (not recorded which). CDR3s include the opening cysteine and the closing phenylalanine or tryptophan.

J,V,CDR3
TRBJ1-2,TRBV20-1,CSARGFDYGYTF
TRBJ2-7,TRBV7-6,CASSQASPGGYEQYF
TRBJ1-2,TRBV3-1,CASSQGMANYGYTF
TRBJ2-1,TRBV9,CASSTGGSSYNEQFF
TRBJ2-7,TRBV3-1,CASSQVSGTEQYF
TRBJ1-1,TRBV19,CASSNGGGLGTEAFF
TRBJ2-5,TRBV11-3,CASSFASEETQYF
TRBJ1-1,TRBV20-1,CSCNRRATEAFF
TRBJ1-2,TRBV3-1,CASSQVQGNGYTF
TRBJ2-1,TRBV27,CASSLVSHNEQFF
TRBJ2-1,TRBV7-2,CASSLDLPSQQSAYNEQFF
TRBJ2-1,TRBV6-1,CASSEARDRIYNEQFF
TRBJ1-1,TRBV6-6,CASSYGQKNTEAFF
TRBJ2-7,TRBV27,CASSLYRTGGGQYF
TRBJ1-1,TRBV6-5,CASSYGRGWNTEAFF
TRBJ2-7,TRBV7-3,CASSLKASLEQYF
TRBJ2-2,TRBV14,CASSFWTANTGELFF
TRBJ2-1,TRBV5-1,CASILRDRGTYEQFF
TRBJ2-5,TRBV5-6,CASRTYSLYRETQYF
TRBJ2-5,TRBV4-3,CASSQGTSGVQETQYF
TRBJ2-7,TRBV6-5,CASIRDRTGYEQYF
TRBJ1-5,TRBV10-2,CASSGHSNQPQHF
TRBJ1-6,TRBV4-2,CASSVRTGGNSPPHF
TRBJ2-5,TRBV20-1,CSAEKSETQYF
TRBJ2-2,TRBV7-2,CASSLRAGGGTGELFF
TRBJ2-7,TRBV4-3,CASSIDGQSYYEQYF
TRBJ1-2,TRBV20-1,CSARGRGDGYTF
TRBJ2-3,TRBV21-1,CASSKGPDTDTQYF
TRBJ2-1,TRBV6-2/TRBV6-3,CASSGTERDEQFF
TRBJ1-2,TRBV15,CATSRPRSQGRANYGYTF
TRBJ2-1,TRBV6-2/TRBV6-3,CASSYSPLGVPYNEQFF
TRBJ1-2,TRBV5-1,CASSLTGGDGYTF
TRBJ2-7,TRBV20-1,CSAHRSGTSYEQYF
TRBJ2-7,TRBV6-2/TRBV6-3,CASSYSWIDRGRYEQYF
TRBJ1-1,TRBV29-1,CSVGMNTEAFF
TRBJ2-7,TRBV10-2,CASSESGQGLREQYF
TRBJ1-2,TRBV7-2,CASAKTGGLQYGYTF
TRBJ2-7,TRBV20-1,CSARDFSYEQYF
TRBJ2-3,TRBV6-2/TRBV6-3,CASSGTYTQYF
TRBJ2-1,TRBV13,CASSLGAAGRVLSEQFF
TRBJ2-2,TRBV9,CASSAETQGTGELFF